This TCR beta chain was captured in a study of T cell clones after liver transplantation. Study-level information: Immunosuppression withdrawal was tried within 2 years after liver transplantation in this trial. Post-transplant blood was tracked for graft-donor-reactive T cell clones identified in a pre-transplant mixed lymphocyte reaction. Until 12-24 months post-transplant, subjects got standard immunosuppression and no induction.

Some clones are missing from TCRdb's copy, which holds only in-frame ones; the method was immunoSEQ multiplex PCR. The data show roughly 72,000 clones, with approximately 80% seen just once and over 2% held by the top ten. This receptor was obtained from a human patient who received a liver transplant. Some of the T cells might come from the graft donor. Material: CD4+ T cells from blood, obtained around 48 months after liver transplant.

The CDR3 bases are TGTGCCAGCAGCTTAGATGGCAGGGAGAGGAACATTCAGTACTTC. It translates to CASSLDGRERNIQYF. V is TRBV11-2 and J is TRBJ2-4; either TRBD1 or TRBD2 may fit D (5 bases each). Germline V gene sequence: CDR1 SGHAT, CDR2 FQNNGV. The CDR3 consists of 15 residues. V lost 0 bases and J lost 7, with 13 bases in between.